This T cell receptor (beta chain) was captured in a study of identical twins. Whole-study results and caveats: When twins shared out-of-frame alpha sequences, those sequences had excess low generation probability.

MiXCR, applied by TCRdb to the 5' RACE reads, yields one record per CDR3 protein. Altogether under 900,000 distinct CDR3 sequences are present, approximately 13% being singletons, with the ten largest covering about 1.5%. The V and J ends lost 5 bases and 6 bases, in that order; junction bases with no gene match: 9. The CDR3 runs 16 residues. Germline-derived CDR1 and CDR2 are SEHNR and FQNEAQ (reference sequence). This clonotype was recorded many times. Its antigen is unidentified. The sample also formed part of further work on yellow fever vaccine responses in identical twins.

Sequencing was performed on PBMCs. The chain recombines TRBV7-9 with TRBJ1-5; 11 nucleotides line up with TRBD1. The sequence derives from a woman aged 18-29 years in good health. CDR3 nucleotide sequence: TGTGCCAGCAGCCCGACCGGGACAGGGGGTTTTCAGCCCCAGCATTTT. Its translation: CASSPTGTGGFQPQHF.